This T cell receptor (beta chain) is from a study of STAT5B mutations in CD4+ large granular lymphocyte leukemia. There are 16 residues in the CDR3. The germline CDR1 and CDR2 sequences are SGDLS and YYNGEE. V lost 6 bases, J lost 3 bases, and 21 bases lay in between. Generated by immunoSEQ multiplex PCR, the TCRdb table keeps only in-frame clones and is missing some. The data show 30,000 to 35,000 clones, 65% to 70% seen once. This clone was observed a few times. Its antigen remains unknown. Notes on the study in general: Data were not HLA-matched across samples. TRBV06-family usage was enriched in top patient clones (8/27) versus controls (2/35). CD4-sorted patient repertoires seemed more clonal than healthy CD4+ repertoires.

The clonotype was recovered from a human donor in good health. The sequencing input was CD4+ T cells from blood buffy coats. The chain has TRBV9 and TRBJ1-2, with D uncertain. The CDR3 coding sequence is TGTGCCAGCACCCGATCCAATGCGCGGGCCTACTATGGCTACACCTTC. Protein product: CASTRSNARAYYGYTF.